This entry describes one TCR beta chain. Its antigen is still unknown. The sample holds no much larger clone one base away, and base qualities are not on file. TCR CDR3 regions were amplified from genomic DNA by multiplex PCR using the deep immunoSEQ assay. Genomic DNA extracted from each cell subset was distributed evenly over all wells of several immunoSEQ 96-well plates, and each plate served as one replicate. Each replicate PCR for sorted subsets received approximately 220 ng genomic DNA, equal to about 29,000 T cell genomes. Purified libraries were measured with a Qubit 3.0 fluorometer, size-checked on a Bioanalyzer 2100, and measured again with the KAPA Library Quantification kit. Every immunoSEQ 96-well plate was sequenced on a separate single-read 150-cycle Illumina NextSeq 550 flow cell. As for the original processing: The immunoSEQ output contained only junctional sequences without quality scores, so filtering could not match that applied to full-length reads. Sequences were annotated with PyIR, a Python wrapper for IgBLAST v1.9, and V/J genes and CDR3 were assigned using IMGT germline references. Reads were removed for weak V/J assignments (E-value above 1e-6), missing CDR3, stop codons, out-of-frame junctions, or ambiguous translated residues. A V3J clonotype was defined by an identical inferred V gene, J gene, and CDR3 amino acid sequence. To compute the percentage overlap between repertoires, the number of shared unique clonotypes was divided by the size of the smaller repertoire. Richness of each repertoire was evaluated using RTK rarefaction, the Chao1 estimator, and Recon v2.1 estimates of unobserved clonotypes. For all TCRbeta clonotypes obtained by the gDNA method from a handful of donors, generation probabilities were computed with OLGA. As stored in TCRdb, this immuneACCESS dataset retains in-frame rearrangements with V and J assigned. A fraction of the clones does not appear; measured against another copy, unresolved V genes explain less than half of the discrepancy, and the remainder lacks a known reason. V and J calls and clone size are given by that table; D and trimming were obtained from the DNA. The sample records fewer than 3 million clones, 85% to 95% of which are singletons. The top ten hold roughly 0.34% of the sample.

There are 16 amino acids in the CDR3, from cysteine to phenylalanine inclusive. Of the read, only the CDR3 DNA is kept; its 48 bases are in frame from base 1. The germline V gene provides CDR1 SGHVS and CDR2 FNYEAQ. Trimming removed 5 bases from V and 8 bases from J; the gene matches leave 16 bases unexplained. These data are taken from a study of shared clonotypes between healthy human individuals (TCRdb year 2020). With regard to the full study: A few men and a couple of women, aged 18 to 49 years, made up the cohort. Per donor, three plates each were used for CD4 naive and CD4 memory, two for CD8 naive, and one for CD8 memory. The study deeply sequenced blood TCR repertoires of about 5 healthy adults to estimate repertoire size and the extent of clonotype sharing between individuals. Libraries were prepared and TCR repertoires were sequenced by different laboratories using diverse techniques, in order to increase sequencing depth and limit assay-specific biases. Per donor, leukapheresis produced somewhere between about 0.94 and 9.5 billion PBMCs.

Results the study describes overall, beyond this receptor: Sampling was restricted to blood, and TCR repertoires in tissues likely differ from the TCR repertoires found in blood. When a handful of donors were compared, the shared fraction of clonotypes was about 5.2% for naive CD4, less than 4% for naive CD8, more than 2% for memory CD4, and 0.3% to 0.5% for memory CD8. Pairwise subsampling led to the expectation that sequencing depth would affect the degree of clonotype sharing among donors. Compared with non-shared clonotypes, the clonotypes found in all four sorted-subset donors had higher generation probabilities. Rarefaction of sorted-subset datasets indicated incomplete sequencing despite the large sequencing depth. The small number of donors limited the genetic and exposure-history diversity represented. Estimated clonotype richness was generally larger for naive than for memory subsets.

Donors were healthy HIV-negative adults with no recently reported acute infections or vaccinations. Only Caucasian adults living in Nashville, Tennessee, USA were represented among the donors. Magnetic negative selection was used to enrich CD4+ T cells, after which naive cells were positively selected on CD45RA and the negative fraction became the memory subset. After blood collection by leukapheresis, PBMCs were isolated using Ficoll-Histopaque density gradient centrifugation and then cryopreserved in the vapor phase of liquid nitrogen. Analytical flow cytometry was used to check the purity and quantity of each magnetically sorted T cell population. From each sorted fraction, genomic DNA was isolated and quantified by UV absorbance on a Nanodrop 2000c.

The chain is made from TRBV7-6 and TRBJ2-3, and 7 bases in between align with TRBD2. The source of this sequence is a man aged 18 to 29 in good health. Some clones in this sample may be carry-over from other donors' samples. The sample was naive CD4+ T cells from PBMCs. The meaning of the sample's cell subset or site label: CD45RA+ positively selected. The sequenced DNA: TGTGCCAGCAGCCGACTTATCCGCGGGGGAGCTGGTACGCAGTATTTT. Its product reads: CASSRLIRGGAGTQYF.